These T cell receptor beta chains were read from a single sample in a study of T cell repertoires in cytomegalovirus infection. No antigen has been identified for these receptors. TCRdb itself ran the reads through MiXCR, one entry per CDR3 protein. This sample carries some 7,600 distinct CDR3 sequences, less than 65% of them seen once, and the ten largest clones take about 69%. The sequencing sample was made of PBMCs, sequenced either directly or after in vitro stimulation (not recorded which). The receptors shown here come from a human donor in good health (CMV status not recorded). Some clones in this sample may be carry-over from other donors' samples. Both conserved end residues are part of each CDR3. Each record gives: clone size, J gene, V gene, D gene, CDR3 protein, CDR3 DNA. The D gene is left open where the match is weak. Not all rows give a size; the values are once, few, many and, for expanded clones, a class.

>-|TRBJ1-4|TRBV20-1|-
CSARDAVDISEKLFF
TGCAGTGCTAGAGATGCAGTAGACATAAGTGAAAAACTGTTTTTT
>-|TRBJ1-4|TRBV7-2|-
CASSLTGSNEKLFF
TGTGCCAGCAGCTTGACAGGCTCGAATGAAAAACTGTTTTTT
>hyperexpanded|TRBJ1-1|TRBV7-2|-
CASSLDSRGSNTEAFF
TGTGCCAGCAGCTTAGATTCTAGGGGCTCGAACACTGAAGCTTTCTTT
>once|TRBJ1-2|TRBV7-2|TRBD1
CASRLGAVTPTGLGIVYTF
TGTGCCAGCAGATTAGGGGCCGTCACTCCGACAGGGTTGGGTATTGTCTACACCTTC
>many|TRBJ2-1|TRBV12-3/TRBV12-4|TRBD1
CASSLVRTGPQYEQFF
TGTGCCAGCAGTTTAGTTCGGACAGGACCGCAATACGAGCAGTTCTTC
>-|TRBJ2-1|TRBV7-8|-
CASSQILDWKLYNEQFF
TGTGCCAGCAGCCAAATCCTGGACTGGAAACTTTACAATGAGCAGTTCTTC
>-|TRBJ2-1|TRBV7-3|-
CASSLGSYKEQFF
TGTGCCAGTAGCTTAGGGAGTTACAAGGAGCAGTTCTTC
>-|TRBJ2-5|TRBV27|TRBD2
CASSSGLAGGPGQETQYF
TGTGCCAGCAGTTCCGGACTAGCGGGAGGGCCAGGGCAAGAGACCCAGTACTTC
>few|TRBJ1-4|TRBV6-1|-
CASRAGSTNEKLFF
TGTGCCAGCAGAGCAGGGTCAACTAATGAAAAACTGTTTTTT
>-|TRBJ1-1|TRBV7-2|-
CASRVDSRGSNTEVSF
TGTGCCAGCAGAGTAGATTCTAGGGGCTCGAACACTGAAGTTTCCTTT
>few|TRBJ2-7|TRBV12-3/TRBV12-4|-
CASSLARNYEQYF
TGTGCCAGCAGTTTGGCCAGAAACTACGAGCAGTACTTC
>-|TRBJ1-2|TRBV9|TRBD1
CASSVVGTDGYTF
TGTGCCAGCAGCGTAGTAGGGACAGACGGCTACACCTTC
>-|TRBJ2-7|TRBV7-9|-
CASRPTGPLGEQYF
TGTGCCAGCAGGCCCACCGGGCCCCTGGGCGAGCAGTACTTC
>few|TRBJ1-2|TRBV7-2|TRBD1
CASSLGDVPPTGLGRVYTF
TGTGCCAGCAGCTTAGGGGACGTCCCTCCGACAGGGTTGGGTCGTGTCTACACCTTC
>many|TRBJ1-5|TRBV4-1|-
CASSQDRSYNQPQHF
TGCGCCAGCAGCCAAGATCGATCCTACAATCAGCCCCAGCATTTT
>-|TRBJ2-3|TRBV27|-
CASHGETPYW
TGTGCCAGTCACGGAGAGACGCCGTATTGG
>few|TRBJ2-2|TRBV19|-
CASSIDSNTGELFF
TGTGCCAGTAGTATCGACAGTAACACCGGGGAGCTGTTTTTT
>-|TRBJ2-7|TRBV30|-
CAWSHGLPYEQYF
TGTGCCTGGAGTCACGGACTCCCTTACGAGCAGTACTTC
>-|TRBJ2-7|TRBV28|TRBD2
CASTDGGNYEQYF
TGTGCCAGCACCGACGGGGGGAACTACGAGCAGTACTTC
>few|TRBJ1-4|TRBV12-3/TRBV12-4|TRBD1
CASSVSGTGDGKLFF
TGTGCCAGCAGTGTTTCCGGGACAGGGGACGGAAAACTGTTTTTT
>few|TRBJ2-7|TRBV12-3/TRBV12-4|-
CASSHGAATQYEQYF
TGTGCCAGCAGTCACGGCGCAGCCACACAATACGAGCAGTACTTC
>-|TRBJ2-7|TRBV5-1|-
CASSLDTVIWGYNEPYF
TGCGCCAGCAGCTTGGACACTGTAATATGGGGCTACAACGAGCCGTACTTC
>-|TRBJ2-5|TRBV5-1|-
CASRVPNGMGETQYF
TGCGCCAGCAGAGTTCCCAACGGGATGGGAGAGACCCAGTACTTC
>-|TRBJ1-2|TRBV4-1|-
CASSQDRTTAQLYGYTF
TGCGCCAGCAGCCAAGATAGAACCACAGCACAGCTCTATGGCTACACCTTC
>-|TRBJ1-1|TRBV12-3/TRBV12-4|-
CASSLLVSQQGTEAFF
TGTGCCAGCAGCCTCCTGGTTTCCCAACAGGGCACTGAAGCTTTCTTT
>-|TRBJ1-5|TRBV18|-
CASSPRSTLDQPQHF
TGTGCCAGCTCACCACGGAGTACGTTAGATCAGCCCCAGCATTTT
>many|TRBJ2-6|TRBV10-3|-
CAILREGANVLTF
TGTGCTATCCTCCGGGAAGGGGCCAACGTCCTGACTTTC
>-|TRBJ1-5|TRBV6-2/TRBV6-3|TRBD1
CASSYGQESGPQHF
TGTGCCAGCAGTTACGGACAGGAGAGTGGGCCCCAGCATTTT
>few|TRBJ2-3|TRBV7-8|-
CASSFGAWGSEDTQYF
TGTGCCAGCAGCTTCGGGGCTTGGGGAAGCGAAGATACGCAGTATTTT
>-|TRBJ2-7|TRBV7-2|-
CASSLSRGRVYEKYF
TGTGCCAGCAGCTTAAGCCGGGGAAGGGTCTACGAGAAGTACTTC
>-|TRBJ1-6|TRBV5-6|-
CASSPLIEGVYSPLQF
TGTGCCAGCAGCCCCCTGATTGAGGGAGTTTATTCACCCCTCCAATTT
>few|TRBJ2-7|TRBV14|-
CASSPRGYYHYF
TGTGCCAGCAGCCCTCGAGGGTACTATCATTACTTC
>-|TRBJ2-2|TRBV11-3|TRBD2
CASSFREGNTGELFF
TGTGCCAGCAGCTTTCGGGAGGGGAACACCGGGGAGCTGTTTTTT
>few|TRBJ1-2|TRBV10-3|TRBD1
CAISWGTGGTF
TGTGCCATCAGTTGGGGGACAGGCGGTACCTTC
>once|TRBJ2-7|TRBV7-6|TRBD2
CASSSGTSGRPLSYEQYF
TGTGCCAGCAGCTCCGGGACTAGCGGGAGGCCACTCTCCTACGAGCAGTACTTC
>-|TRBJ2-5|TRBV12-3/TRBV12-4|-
CASTPSGRQETQYF
TGTGCCAGCACCCCTTCGGGGCGACAAGAGACCCAGTACTTC
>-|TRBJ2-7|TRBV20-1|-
CSARGWEVLSSENSF
TGCAGTGCTAGAGGGTGGGAGGTCCTCTCCTCCGAGAATTCCTTC
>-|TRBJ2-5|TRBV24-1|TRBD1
CATSDLTGGLGETQYF
TGTGCCACCAGTGACCTGACAGGGGGTCTGGGAGAGACCCAGTACTTC
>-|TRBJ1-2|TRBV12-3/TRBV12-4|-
CASSLGGTSYGYTF
TGTGCCAGCAGTTTAGGGGGGACATCTTATGGCTACACCTTC
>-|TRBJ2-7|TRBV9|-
CASSVGAVSYEQYF
TGTGCCAGCAGCGTTGGCGCTGTCTCCTACGAGCAGTACTTC
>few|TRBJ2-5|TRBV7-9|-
CASSLARRLVGFETQYF
TGTGCCAGCAGCTTAGCGCGTCGACTAGTGGGATTCGAGACCCAGTACTTC
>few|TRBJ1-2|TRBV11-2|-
CASSQTAGPYGYTF
TGTGCCAGCAGCCAGACAGCCGGGCCCTATGGCTACACCTTC
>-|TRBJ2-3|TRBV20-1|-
CSARRLPSTVSTQDTHYF
TGCAGTGCTAGGCGCCTACCATCGACAGTGAGCACACAGGATACGCATTATTTT
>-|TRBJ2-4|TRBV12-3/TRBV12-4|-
CASSLSVGYIQYF
TGTGCCAGCAGTTTAAGTGTGGGGTACATTCAGTACTTC
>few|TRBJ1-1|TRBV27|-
CASSLSRAAEAFF
TGTGCCAGCAGTTTATCGAGGGCAGCAGAAGCTTTCTTT
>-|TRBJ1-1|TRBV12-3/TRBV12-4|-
CASLRVSKQGTEAFF
TGTGCCAGCCTCAGGGTTTCCAAACAGGGCACTGAAGCTTTCTTT
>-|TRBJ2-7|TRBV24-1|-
CATPLAQNNYEQYF
TGTGCCACCCCCCTGGCCCAAAACAACTACGAGCAGTACTTC
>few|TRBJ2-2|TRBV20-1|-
CSARGGLENTGELFF
TGCAGTGCTAGAGGGGGGTTGGAGAACACCGGGGAGCTGTTTTTT